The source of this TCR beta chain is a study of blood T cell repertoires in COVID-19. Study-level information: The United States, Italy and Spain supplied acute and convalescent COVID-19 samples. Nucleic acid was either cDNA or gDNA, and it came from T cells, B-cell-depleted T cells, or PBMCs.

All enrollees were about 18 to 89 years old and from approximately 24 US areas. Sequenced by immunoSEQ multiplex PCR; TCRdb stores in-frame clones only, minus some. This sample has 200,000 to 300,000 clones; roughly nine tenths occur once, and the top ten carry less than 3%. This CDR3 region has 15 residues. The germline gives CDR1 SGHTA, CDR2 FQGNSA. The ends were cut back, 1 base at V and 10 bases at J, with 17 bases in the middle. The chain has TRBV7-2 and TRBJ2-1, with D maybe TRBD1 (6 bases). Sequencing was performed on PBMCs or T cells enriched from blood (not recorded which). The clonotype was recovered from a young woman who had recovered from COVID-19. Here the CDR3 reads CASSLEGHATSEQFF. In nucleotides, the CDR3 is TGTGCCAGCAGCTTAGAGGGACACGCAACGAGCGAGCAGTTCTTC.